This T cell receptor (beta chain) was sequenced in a study of cytomegalovirus exposure and HLA in healthy donors. Study-wide points: There were some public TCRs occurring in many donors, but most TCR sequences were rare. The classifier was said to identify cytomegalovirus status with high specificity and sensitivity. CMV serostatus was the sole immune exposure data available.

PCR was performed using 60 Vbeta and 13 Jbeta primers. Clones were sequenced by immunoSEQ multiplex PCR, and TCRdb holds only the in-frame ones, with some missing. The table shows 120,000 or so clones, with 60% to 80% occurring only once. The CDR3 covers 15 residues. Germline V lookup: CDR1 SGHRS, CDR2 YFSETQ. Trimming removed 0 bases from V and 1 base from J, with 10 bases in between. In its sample, this clone was seen a few times. Its matching antigen is unknown. The chain carries TRBV5-1 and TRBJ1-1, with D hard to call. Sequencing was carried out using PBMCs. The TCR was taken from a man aged 25 to 40 in good health and CMV-seronegative. The CDR3 reads CASSLARGRNTEAFF. Here the CDR3 DNA reads TGCGCCAGCAGCTTGGCCAGAGGGCGGAACACTGAAGCTTTCTTT.